This T cell receptor (beta chain) was identified during a study of breast tumors, draining lymph nodes, adjacent tissues (dated by TCRdb to 2016 to 2017). A note on the overall study: The study compared TCR beta repertoires across tumor, adjacent nontumor tissue and axillary lymph nodes from breast cancer patients. In human breast cancer, the study set out to assess how tumor, surrounding tissue and draining lymph node repertoires relate to one another and whether T cells might be exchanged between them. Points the paper makes about the study in general: The similarity between tumor and nontumor tissue repertoires was significantly greater in luminal-like breast cancer than in basal-like breast cancer. Tumors showed preferential V and J gene usage, and their T-cell repertoire diversity fell below that of lymph nodes yet above that of nontumor tissue. Rather than being directly demonstrated, the conclusion that tumor T cells originate in lymph nodes was presented as consistent with a hypothesis. The data were judged consistent with most tumor T cells deriving from the lymph node and then expanding within tumor tissue.

With regard to this clonotype: The antigen it recognizes is unknown. A single base separates this from a much larger clone, so it may be a read error.

Lymph node samples came from the axillary draining lymph nodes of breast cancer patients. Sequencing was performed on an Illumina HiSeq 2000. Multiplex PCR amplification was used to generate the TCR beta chain libraries. High-throughput sequencing was used to analyze the amplified TCR beta chain products. TCRdb took the public reads, trimmed them with fastp at Q25, ran MiXCR for clone calling and kept in-frame beta chains. For every CDR3 protein sequence, its rows merge into one entry that carries the most common genes and DNA. For this sample the table gives about 100,000 distinct CDR3 sequences, of which 21% were detected only once. Less than 1.5% of the sample is held by the ten biggest clonotypes. Based on the germline V gene (reference sequence), the CDR1 and CDR2 sequences are SGHKS and YYEKEE. Clipping removes 4 bases from V and 3 bases from J, with 10 as the unmatched junction base count. Its CDR3 holds 15 amino acids, cysteine through phenylalanine. Of all the DNA, just the CDR3 is kept, 45 bases in frame from base 1.

Material: axillary lymph node tissue. The chain joins TRBV5-5 to TRBJ2-7, with 7 bases in between that match TRBD2. The source is a female donor with breast cancer. Some clones in this sample may be carry-over from other donors' samples. The CDR3: CASSVAGGSVYEQYF. The DNA reads as follows: TGTGCCAGCAGCGTTGCCGGCGGGAGTGTCTACGAGCAGTACTTC.